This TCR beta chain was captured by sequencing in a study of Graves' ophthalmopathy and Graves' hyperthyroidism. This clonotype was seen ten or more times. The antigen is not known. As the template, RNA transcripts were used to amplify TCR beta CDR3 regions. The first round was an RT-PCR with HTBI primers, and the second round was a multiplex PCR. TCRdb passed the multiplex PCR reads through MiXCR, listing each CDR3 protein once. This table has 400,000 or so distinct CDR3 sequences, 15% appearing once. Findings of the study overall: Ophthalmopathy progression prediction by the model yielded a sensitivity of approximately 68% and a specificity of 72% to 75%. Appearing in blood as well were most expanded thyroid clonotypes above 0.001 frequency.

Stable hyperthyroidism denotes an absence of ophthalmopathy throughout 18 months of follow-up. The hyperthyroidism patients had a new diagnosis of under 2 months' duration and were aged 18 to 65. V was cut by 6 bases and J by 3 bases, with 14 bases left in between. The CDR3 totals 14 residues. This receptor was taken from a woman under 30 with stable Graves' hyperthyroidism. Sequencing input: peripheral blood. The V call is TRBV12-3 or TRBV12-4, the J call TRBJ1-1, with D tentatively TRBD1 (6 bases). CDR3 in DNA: TGTGCCAGCAGGGCGAGGGGGGGGGACACTGAAGCTTTCTTT. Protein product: CASRARGGDTEAFF.